This TCR beta chain was observed in a study of graft-versus-host responses after intestinal transplantation. Turning to the study itself: Tacrolimus plus steroids were given to all recipients for about three years, preceded by anti-thymocyte globulin induction.

Notes on this clone: Its antigen is currently unknown.

Data came from immunoSEQ multiplex PCR; TCRdb stores just in-frame clones and leaves some out. The data show approximately 82,000 clones, 91% seen once. Looked up from germline, CDR1 is MRHNA and CDR2 is SNTAGT. The CDR3 length is 13 residues. Trimming took off 5 bases at V and 0 bases at J, with 7 bases between the two ends. The clonotype was recovered from a human donor who received an intestinal transplant. The sequencing here drew on unstimulated CD4+ T cells sorted from spleen or lymph node cells, taken before intestinal transplant. The chain carries TRBV6-4 and TRBJ1-1; D is uncertain. CDR3 loop: CASSLSVNTEAFF. CDR3 DNA sequence: TGTGCCAGCAGTTTGTCGGTGAACACTGAAGCTTTCTTT.